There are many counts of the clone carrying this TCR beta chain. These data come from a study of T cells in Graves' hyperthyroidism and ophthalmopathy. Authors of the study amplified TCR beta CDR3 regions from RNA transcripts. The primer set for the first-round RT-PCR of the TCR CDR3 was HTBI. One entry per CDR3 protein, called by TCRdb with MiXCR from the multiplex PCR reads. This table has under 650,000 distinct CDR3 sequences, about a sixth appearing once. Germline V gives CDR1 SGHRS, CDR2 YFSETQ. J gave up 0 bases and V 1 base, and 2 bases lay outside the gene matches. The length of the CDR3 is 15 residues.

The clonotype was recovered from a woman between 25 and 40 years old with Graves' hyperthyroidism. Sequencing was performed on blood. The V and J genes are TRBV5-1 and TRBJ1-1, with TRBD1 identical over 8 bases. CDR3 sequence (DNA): TGCGCCAGCAGCTTGTCGACAGGGGTGAACACTGAAGCTTTCTTT. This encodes CASSLSTGVNTEAFF.